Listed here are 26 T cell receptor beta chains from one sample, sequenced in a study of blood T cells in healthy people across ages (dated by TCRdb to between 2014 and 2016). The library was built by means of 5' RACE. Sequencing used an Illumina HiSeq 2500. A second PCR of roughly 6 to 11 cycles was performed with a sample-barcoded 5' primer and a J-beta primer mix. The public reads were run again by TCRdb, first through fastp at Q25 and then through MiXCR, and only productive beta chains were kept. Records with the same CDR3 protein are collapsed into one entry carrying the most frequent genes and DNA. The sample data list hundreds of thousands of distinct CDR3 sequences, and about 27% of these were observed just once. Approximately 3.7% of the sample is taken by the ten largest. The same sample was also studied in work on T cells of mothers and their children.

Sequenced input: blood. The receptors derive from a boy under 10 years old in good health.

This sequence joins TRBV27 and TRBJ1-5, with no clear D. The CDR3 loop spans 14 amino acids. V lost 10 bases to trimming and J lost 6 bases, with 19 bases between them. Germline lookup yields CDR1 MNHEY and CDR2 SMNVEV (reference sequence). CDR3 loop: CANSLGPGSQPQHF. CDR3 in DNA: TGTGCCAACAGCTTGGGCCCAGGTAGTCAGCCCCAGCATTTT.

This CDR3 reads CASSHEREIMNEQFF. In nucleotides, the CDR3 is TGCGCCAGCAGCCATGAGCGGGAGATAATGAATGAGCAGTTCTTC. V gene TRBV4-3 combines with J gene TRBJ2-5, with 8 bases aligning to TRBD2. The J call is in doubt because the DNA end fits TRBJ2-1 better. CDR3 size: 15 residues. CDR1 and CDR2 from the germline V gene are LGHNA and YSLEER.

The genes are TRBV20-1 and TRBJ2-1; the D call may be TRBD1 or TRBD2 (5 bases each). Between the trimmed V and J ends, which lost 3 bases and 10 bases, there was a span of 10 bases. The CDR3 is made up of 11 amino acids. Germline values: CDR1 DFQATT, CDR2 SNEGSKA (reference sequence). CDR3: CSASWDEEQFF. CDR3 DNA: TGCAGTGCTAGTTGGGACGAAGAGCAGTTCTTC.

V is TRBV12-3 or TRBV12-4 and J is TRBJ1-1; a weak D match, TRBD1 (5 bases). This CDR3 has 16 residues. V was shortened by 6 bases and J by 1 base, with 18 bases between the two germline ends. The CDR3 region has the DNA TGTGCCAGCAGACCCGACAGCTCCCGTTCGAACACTGAAGCTTTCTTT. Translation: CASRPDSSRSNTEAFF.

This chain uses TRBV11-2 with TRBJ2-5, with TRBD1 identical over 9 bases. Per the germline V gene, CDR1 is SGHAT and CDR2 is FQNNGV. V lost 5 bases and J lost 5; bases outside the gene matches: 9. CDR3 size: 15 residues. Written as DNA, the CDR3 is TGTGCCAGCAGCCCCTCCGGGACAGGGCGGGAGACCCAGTACTTC. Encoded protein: CASSPSGTGRETQYF. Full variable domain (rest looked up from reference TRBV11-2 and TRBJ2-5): EAGVAQSPRYKIIEKRQSVAFWCNPISGHATLYWYQQILGQGPKLLIQFQNNGVVDDSQLPKDRFSAERLKGVDSTLKIQPAKLEDSAVYLCASSPSGTGRETQYFGPGTRLLVL.

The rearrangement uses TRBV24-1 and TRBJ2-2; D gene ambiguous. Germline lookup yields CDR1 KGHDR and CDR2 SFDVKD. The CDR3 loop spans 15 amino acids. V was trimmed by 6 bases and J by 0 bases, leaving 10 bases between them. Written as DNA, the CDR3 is TGTGCCACCAGTCAGTCCCGAGCGAACACCGGGGAGCTGTTTTTT. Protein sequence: CATSQSRANTGELFF.

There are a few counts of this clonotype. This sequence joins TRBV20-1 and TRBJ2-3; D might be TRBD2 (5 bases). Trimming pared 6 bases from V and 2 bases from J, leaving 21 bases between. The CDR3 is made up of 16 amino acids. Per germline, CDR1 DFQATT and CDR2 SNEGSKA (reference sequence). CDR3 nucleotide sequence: TGCAGTGCCTCCCCACTAGAGTACGGCGCCACAGATACGCAGTATTTT. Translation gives CSASPLEYGATDTQYF.

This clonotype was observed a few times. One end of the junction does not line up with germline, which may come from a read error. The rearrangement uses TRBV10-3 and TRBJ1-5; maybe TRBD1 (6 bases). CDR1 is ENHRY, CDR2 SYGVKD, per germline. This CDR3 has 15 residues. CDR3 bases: TGTGCCATCAGGGAGGACAGTAATAGCGATCAGCCCCAGCATTTT. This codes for CAIREDSNSDQPQHF.

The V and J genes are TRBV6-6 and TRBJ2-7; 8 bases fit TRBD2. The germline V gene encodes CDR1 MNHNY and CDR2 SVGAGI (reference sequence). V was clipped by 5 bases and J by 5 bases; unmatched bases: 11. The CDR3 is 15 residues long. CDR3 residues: CASSPREGGQHEQYF. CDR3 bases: TGTGCCAGCAGTCCCCGGGAGGGGGGCCAGCACGAGCAGTACTTC.

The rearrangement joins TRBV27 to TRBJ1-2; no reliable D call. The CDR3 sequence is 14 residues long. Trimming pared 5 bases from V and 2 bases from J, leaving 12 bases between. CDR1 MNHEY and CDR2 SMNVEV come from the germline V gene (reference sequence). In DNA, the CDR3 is TGTGCCAGCAGTCTCCGAGGGCTCAACTATGGCTACACCTTC. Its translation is CASSLRGLNYGYTF.

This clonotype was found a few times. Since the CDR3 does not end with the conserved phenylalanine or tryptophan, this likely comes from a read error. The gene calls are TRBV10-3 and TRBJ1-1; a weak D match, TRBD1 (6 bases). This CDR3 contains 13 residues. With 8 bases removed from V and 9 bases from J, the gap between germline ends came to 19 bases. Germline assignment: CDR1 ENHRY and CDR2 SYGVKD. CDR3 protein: CAILPGLGGKAFS. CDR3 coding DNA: TGTGCCATCTTGCCGGGATTAGGGGGGAAAGCTTTCTCT.

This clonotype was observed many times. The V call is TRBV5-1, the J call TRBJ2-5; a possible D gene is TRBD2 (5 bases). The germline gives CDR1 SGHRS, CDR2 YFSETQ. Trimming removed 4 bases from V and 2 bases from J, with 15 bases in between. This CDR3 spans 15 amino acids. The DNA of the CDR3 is TGCGCCAGCAGCCCCTGGACCGGAGGACAAGAGACCCAGTACTTC. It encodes CASSPWTGGQETQYF.

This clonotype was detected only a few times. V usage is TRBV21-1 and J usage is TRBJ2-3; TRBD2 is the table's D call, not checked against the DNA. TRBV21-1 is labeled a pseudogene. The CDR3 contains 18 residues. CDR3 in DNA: TGTGCCAGCAGCAAAGAGGCGGGAGTGGGGGCTAGCACAGATACGCAGTATTTT. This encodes CASSKEAGVGASTDTQYF.

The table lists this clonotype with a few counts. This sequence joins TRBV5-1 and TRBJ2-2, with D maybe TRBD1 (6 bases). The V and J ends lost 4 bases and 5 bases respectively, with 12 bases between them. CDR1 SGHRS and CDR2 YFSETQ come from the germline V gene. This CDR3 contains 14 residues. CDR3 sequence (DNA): TGCGCCAGCAGCCCCCAGGGGCTGACCGGGGAGCTGTTTTTT. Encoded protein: CASSPQGLTGELFF.

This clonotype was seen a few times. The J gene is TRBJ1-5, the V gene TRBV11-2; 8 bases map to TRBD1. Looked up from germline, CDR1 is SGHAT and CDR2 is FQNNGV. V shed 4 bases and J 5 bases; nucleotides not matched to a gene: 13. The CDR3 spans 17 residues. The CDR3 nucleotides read TGTGCCAGCAGCTCAACCAGGACAGGGTGGGGTGATCAGCCCCAGCATTTT. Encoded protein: CASSSTRTGWGDQPQHF.

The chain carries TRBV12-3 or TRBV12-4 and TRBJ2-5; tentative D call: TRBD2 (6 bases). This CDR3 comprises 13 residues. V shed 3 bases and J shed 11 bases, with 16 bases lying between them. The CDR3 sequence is CASSFQGTGEQYF. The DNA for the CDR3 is TGTGCCAGCAGTTTTCAGGGTACGGGGGAGCAGTACTTC.

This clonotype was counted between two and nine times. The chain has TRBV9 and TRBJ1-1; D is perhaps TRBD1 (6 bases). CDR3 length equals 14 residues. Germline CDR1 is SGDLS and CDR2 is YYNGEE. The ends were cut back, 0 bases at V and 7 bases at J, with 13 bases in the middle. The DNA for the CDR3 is TGTGCCAGCAGCGTAGGAATGACAGGTTATGAAGCTTTCTTT. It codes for CASSVGMTGYEAFF.

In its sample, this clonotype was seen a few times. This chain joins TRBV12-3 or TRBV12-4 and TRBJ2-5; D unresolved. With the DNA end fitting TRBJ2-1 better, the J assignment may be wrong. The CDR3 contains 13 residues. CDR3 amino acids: CASSFNRGSEQFF. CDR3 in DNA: TGTGCCAGCAGTTTTAACCGAGGATCTGAGCAGTTCTTC.

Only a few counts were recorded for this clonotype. Here the CDR3 reads CASSSGQGYSYEQYF. CDR3 in DNA: TGTGCCAGCAGTTCCGGCCAGGGTTACTCCTACGAGCAGTACTTC. This rearrangement joins TRBV6-2 or TRBV6-3 to TRBJ2-7, with D maybe TRBD1 (5 bases). The CDR3 extends over 15 amino acids. Trimming took off 4 bases at V and 0 bases at J, with 13 bases between the two ends. Germline V lookup: CDR1 MNHEY, CDR2 SVGEGT.

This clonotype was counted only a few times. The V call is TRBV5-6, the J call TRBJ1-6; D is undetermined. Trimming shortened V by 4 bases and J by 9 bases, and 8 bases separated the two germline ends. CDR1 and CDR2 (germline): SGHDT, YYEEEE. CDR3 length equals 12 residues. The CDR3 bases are TGTGCCAGCAGCCCAGGCAGTTCACCCCTCCACTTT. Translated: CASSPGSSPLHF. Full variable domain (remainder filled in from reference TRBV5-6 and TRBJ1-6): DAGVTQSPTHLIKTRGQQVTLRCSPKSGHDTVSWYQQALGQGPQFIFQYYEEEERQRGNFPDRFSGHQFPNYSSELNVNALLLGDSALYLCASSPGSSPLHFGNGTRLTVT.

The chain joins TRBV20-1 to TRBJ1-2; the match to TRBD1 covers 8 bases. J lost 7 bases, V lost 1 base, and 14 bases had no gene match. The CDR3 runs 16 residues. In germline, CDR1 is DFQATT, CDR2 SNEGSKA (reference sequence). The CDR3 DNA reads TGCAGTGCTAGAGTGAATTCGGCCGGGCAGGGGGCTGGCTACACCTTC. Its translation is CSARVNSAGQGAGYTF.

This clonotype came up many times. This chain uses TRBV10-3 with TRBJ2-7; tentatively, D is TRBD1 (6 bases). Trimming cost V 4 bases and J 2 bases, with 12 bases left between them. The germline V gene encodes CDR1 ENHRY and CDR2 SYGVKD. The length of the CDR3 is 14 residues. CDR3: CAISGDTATYEQYF. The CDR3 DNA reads TGTGCCATCAGTGGGGACACAGCTACCTACGAGCAGTACTTC.

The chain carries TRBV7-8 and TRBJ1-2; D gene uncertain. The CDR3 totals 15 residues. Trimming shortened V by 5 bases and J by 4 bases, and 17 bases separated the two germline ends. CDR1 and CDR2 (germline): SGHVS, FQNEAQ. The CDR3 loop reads CASSLEGTDPYGYTF. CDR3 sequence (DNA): TGTGCCAGCAGCCTAGAGGGTACGGACCCCTATGGCTACACCTTC.

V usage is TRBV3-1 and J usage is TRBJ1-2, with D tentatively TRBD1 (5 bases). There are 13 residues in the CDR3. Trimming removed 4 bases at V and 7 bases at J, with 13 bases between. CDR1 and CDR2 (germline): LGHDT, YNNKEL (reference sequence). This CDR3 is CASSPTPQGGYTF. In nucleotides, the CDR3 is TGTGCCAGCAGCCCCACACCTCAGGGTGGCTACACCTTC.

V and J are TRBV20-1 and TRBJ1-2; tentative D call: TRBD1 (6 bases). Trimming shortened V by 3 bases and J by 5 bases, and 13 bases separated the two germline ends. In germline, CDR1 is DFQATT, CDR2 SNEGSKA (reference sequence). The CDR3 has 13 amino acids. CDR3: CSARIGGGYGYTF. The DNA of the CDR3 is TGCAGTGCTAGGATCGGAGGGGGGTATGGCTACACCTTC.

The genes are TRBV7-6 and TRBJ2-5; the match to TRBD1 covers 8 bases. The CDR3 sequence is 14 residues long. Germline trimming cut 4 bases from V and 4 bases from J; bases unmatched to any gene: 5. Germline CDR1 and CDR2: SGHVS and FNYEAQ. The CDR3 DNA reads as TGTGCCAGCAGCTCCAGACAGGGGATAGAGACCCAGTACTTC. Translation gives CASSSRQGIETQYF.